The 12 T cell receptor beta chains below come from one sample, sequenced in a study of T cell repertoires in cytomegalovirus infection. Their specific antigens are unknown. One entry per CDR3 protein results from TCRdb running MiXCR on the reads. This table holds about 350,000 distinct CDR3 sequences, about 32% found once. The sequenced sample was cultured PBMCs, obtained from culture after CMV antigen stimulation. All receptors come from a human donor in good health (CMV status not recorded). Some clones in this sample may be carry-over from other donors' samples.

This sequence joins TRBV12-3 or TRBV12-4 and TRBJ2-2; D is uncertain. V lost 5 bases to trimming and J lost 7 bases, with 14 bases between them. The CDR3 extends over 14 amino acids. The CDR3, as DNA: TGTGCCAGCAGTCTGACACGAGTCGGCGGGGAGCTGTTTTTT. It translates to CASSLTRVGGELFF.

This clonotype has ten or more counts. The chain has TRBV7-9 and TRBJ2-1, with D unclear. Germline assignment: CDR1 SEHNR and CDR2 FQNEAQ (reference sequence). V was cut by 0 bases and J by 5 bases, with 5 bases left in between. The CDR3 totals 13 residues. Here the CDR3 DNA reads TGTGCCAGCAGCTTAGCGCTCAACAATGAGCAGTTCTTC. Translation: CASSLALNNEQFF.

Written as DNA, the CDR3 is TGTGCCAGCAGCTTGGGACTAGCGGGATATTCCTACAATGAGCAGTTCTTC. Translation gives CASSLGLAGYSYNEQFF. This chain connects TRBV7-3 to TRBJ2-1; 13 bases agree with TRBD2. The CDR3 runs to 17 residues. Trimming removed 3 bases from V and 1 base from J; junction bases left unmatched: 3. Germline V gene sequence: CDR1 SGHTA, CDR2 FQGTGA. Variable domain in full (rest from reference TRBV7-3 and TRBJ2-1): GAGVSQTPSNKVTEKGKYVELRCDPISGHTALYWYRQSLGQGPEFLIYFQGTGAADDSGLPNDRFFAVRPEGSVSTLKIQRTERGDSAVYLCASSLGLAGYSYNEQFFGPGTRLTVL.

This chain joins TRBV7-2 and TRBJ2-3; D gene ambiguous. CDR3 length equals 13 residues. Per the germline V gene, CDR1 is SGHTA and CDR2 is FQGNSA. Deletions cut 6 bases from V and 4 bases from J, with 11 bases between. For the CDR3, the DNA is TGTGCCAGCAGTACGCAATTTCCAGATACGCAGTATTTT. Its protein product is CASSTQFPDTQYF.

The chain joins TRBV5-5 to TRBJ2-1, with unresolved D. From germline, CDR1 is SGHKS and CDR2 YYEKEE (reference sequence). This CDR3 has 15 residues. With 1 base removed from V and 4 bases from J, the gap between germline ends came to 12 bases. The CDR3 sequence is CASSLTAPGYNEQFF. CDR3 DNA: TGTGCCAGCAGCTTGACAGCGCCAGGTTACAATGAGCAGTTCTTC.

The genes are TRBV20-1 and TRBJ2-3, with 7 bases fitting TRBD1. J gave up 2 bases and V 3 bases, and 8 bases lay outside the gene matches. Per the germline V gene, CDR1 is DFQATT and CDR2 is SNEGSKA (reference sequence). This CDR3 is 15 amino acids long. The CDR3 DNA reads as TGCAGTGCTAGTCCAGGACAGGACTTCACAGATACGCAGTATTTT. As protein: CSASPGQDFTDTQYF.

This clonotype has a handful of counts. The V gene is TRBV6-6, the J gene TRBJ1-1; the D gene is possibly TRBD1 (5 bases). With 2 bases removed from V and 11 bases from J, the gap between germline ends came to 15 bases. CDR1 is MNHNY, CDR2 SVGAGI, per germline (reference sequence). This CDR3 is built from 13 residues. CDR3 sequence: CASSYPATGEAFF. CDR3 DNA sequence: TGTGCCAGCAGTTACCCAGCGACGGGGGAGGCTTTCTTT.

The chain couples TRBV5-8 to TRBJ1-2; D gene ambiguous. Per the germline V gene, CDR1 is SGHTS and CDR2 is YDEGEE. This CDR3 region has 13 residues. V was shortened by 3 bases and J by 4 bases, with 10 bases between the two germline ends. CDR3: CASSYQDIYGYTF. The CDR3 region has the DNA TGTGCCAGCAGCTACCAGGATATCTATGGCTACACCTTC.

In its sample, this clonotype was seen a few times. The V call is TRBV6-6, the J call TRBJ2-3; D might be TRBD2 (5 bases). The CDR3 runs 12 residues. CDR1 MNHNY and CDR2 SVGAGI come from the germline V gene (reference sequence). V gave up 5 bases and J gave up 5 bases, with 8 bases separating them. The CDR3 is CASSHEGDTQYF. The CDR3 region has the DNA TGTGCCAGCAGTCACGAGGGAGATACGCAGTATTTT.

This chain connects TRBV4-1 to TRBJ2-7; D possibly corresponds to TRBD1 (6 bases). CDR3 length: 16 amino acids. V was shortened by 2 bases and J by 0 bases, with 14 bases between the two germline ends. Looked up from germline, CDR1 is MGHRA and CDR2 is YSYEKL. The CDR3, as DNA: TGCGCCAGCAGCCAACCGGGACAACTACTCTCCTACGAGCAGTACTTC. It yields the protein CASSQPGQLLSYEQYF.

A remark on this clonotype: The final CDR3 position lacks the conserved phenylalanine or tryptophan, pointing to a likely read error. The chain employs TRBV5-1 and TRBJ1-5, with 7 bases matching TRBD1. After removal of 4 bases from V and 2 bases from J, the junction contained 6 bases not matched to a gene. Germline CDR1 SGHRS, CDR2 YFSETQ. This CDR3 has 15 amino acids. CDR3 DNA: TGCGCCAGCAGCCCCGGGACAGCAGGCAATCAGCCCCAGCATCTT. Amino acid sequence: CASSPGTAGNQPQHL.

The chain recombines TRBV27 with TRBJ1-5, with D tentatively TRBD1 (5 bases). V gave up 2 bases and J gave up 4 bases, with 12 bases separating them. CDR1 is MNHEY and CDR2 is SMNVEV in the germline V gene (reference sequence). The CDR3 covers 15 residues. For the CDR3, the DNA is TGTGCCAGCAGTTTAATTGGGGCGAGGAATCAGCCCCAGCATTTT. Protein product: CASSLIGARNQPQHF.